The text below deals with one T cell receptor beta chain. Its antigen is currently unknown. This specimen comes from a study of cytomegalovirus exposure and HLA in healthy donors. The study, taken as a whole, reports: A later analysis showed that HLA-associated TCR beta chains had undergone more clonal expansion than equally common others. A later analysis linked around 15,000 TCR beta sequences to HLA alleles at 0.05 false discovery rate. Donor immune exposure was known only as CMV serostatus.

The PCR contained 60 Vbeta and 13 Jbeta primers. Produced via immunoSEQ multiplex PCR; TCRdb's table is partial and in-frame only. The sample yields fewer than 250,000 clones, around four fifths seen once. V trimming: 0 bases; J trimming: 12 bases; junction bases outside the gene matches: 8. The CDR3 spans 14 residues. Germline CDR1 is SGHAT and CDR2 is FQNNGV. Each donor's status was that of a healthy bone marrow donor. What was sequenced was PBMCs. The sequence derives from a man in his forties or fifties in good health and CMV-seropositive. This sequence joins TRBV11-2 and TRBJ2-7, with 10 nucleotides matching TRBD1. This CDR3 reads CASSLEAWDRGTYF. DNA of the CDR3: TGTGCCAGCAGCTTAGAGGCTTGGGACAGGGGAACGTACTTC.